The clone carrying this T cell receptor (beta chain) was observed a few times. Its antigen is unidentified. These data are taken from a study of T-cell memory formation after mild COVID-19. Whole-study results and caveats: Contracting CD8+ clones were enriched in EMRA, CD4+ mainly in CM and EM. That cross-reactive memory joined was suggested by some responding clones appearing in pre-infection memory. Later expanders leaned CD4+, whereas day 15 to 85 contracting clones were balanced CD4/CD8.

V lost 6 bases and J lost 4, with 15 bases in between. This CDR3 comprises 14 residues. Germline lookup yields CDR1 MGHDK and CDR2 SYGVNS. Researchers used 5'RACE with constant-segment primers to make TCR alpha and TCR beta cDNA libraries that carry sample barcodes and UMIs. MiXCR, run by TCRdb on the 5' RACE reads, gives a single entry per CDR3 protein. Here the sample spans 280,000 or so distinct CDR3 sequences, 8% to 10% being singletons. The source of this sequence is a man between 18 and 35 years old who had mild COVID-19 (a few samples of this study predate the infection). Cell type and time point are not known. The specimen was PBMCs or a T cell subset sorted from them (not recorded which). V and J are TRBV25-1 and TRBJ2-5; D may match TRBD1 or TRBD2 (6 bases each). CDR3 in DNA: TGTGCCAGCAGCATGTCGGGGGCCGGAGAGACCCAGTACTTC. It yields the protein CASSMSGAGETQYF. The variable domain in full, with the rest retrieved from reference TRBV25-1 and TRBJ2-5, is EADIYQTPRYLVIGTGKKITLECSQTMGHDKMYWYQQDPGMELHLIHYSYGVNSTEKGDLSSESTVSRIRTEHFPLTLESARPSHTSQYLCASSMSGAGETQYFGPGTRLLVL.